Shown below are 5 T cell receptor beta chains from a single sample sequenced in a study of blood T cell repertoires in COVID-19 (TCRdb year 2020). The library came from the immunoSEQ multiplex PCR assay. TCRdb holds this immuneACCESS table with in-frame rearrangements only. Some clones are missing; in checked studies, unresolved V genes explain under half, and the rest has no known cause. Recorded for this sample are approximately 170,000 clones; around 87% of them occurred a single time. The top ten hold over 3.5% of the sample. The material sequenced was peripheral blood. Receptors originate from a man aged 18 to 35 with active or convalescent COVID-19.

The V and J genes are TRBV5-1 and TRBJ2-1; possibly TRBD1 for D (6 bases). Trimming cost V 3 bases and J 2 bases, with 15 bases left between them. This CDR3 comprises 16 residues. Germline V CDR1 and CDR2: SGHRS, YFSETQ. The CDR3: CASSSEQGLAYNEQFF. The CDR3 DNA follows: TGCGCCAGCAGCTCGGAACAGGGTCTTGCCTACAATGAGCAGTTCTTC.

CDR3 protein: CASSPGRGKGHQPQHF. The CDR3 DNA sequence: TGTGCCAGCAGCCCCGGTAGGGGGAAAGGGCATCAGCCCCAGCATTTT. J is TRBJ1-5 and V is TRBV21-1; the D call in the table, TRBD1, was not verified against the DNA. TRBV21-1 counts as a pseudogene. There are 16 residues in the CDR3.

The chain has TRBV2 and TRBJ1-2, with 9 bases that match TRBD1. There are 14 residues in the CDR3. Germline V gene data show CDR1 as SNHLY and CDR2 as FYNNEI. J was trimmed by 4 bases and V by 7 bases; bases with no gene match: 7. The CDR3 sequence is CASMGDRASYGYTF. DNA of the CDR3: TGTGCCAGCATGGGGGACAGGGCCAGCTATGGCTACACCTTC.

V and J are TRBV30 and TRBJ1-2; 9 nucleotides agree with TRBD1. Germline CDR1 reads GTSNPN; CDR2 reads SVGIG (reference sequence). J was trimmed by 5 bases and V by 3 bases; bases with no gene match: 10. This CDR3 has 15 amino acids. CDR3 in DNA: TGTGCCTGGAGGGGGACAGGGCACGTTGGTTATGGCTACACCTTC. It encodes CAWRGTGHVGYGYTF.

V and J are TRBV3-1 (or the pseudogene TRBV3-2) and TRBJ2-3; 11 positions match TRBD2. V was clipped by 1 base and J by 7 bases; unmatched bases: 7. Looked up from germline, CDR1 is LGHDT and CDR2 is YNNKEL (reference sequence). This CDR3 spans 16 amino acids. CDR3 sequence (DNA): TGTGCCAGCAGCCAAGGGGGGGGGACTAGCGGTAATACGCAGTATTTT. Translated: CASSQGGGTSGNTQYF.